The 26 T cell receptor beta chains below were found in one sample sequenced in a study of tumor-infiltrating lymphocytes in primary liver carcinoma. TCR beta cDNA was made from 400 to 600 ng total RNA with a constant-region primer. Investigators got TCR beta libraries out of three nested multiplex PCR rounds, done with slightly modified ARM-PCR. The first two PCR rounds used TRBV1-TRBV30 primers with a Cbeta primer, about 9 cycles each. TCRdb fed the multiplex PCR reads into MiXCR, producing one record per CDR3 protein. The sample has roughly 30,000 distinct CDR3 sequences; less than 75% are singletons. RNA and DNA were co-extracted from about 19-30 mg of unsorted bulk tissue. The sample consisted of liver tumor tissue from sampling region 3. The sample's subset: tumor region T3, left-lateral pole. Source of these receptors: a woman aged 25-40 years with primary liver carcinoma and hepatitis B virus infection.

Concerning this clonotype itself: Just one base apart from a much larger clone, this may be a read error. V and J are TRBV6-5 and TRBJ2-5; D unclear. The CDR3 spans 15 residues. Germline assignment: CDR1 MNHEY and CDR2 SVGAGI. This chain's CDR3 is CASSPMRYNGEIQYF. For the CDR3, the DNA is TGTGCCAGCAGTCCCATGAGGTACAATGGAGAGATCCAGTACTTT.

This clonotype has a count of ten or more. One end of the junction varies from germline; a read error may be responsible. This rearrangement joins TRBV12-3 or TRBV12-4 to TRBJ2-3, with 7 bases that match TRBD1. CDR3 size: 15 residues. The CDR3 is CASSIRQGGTDMQYF. DNA of the CDR3: TGTGCCAGCAGTATCCGACAGGGTGGCACAGATATGCAGTATTTT.

Concerning this clonotype: One base away lies a much larger clone, so this may be a sequencing read error. The chain links TRBV4-1 to TRBJ2-7, with 11 nucleotides matching TRBD1. Germline V CDR1 and CDR2: MGHRA, YSYEKL. CDR3 size: 19 residues. The CDR3 DNA reads TGCTCCAGCAGCCCTCGGGACAGGGGGTCGGGAGTATGGGCTTACGAGCAGTACTTC. Residues: CSSSPRDRGSGVWAYEQYF.

On this clonotype: A read error may account for a junction end that differs from germline. The rearrangement uses TRBV11-2 and TRBJ2-3, with TRBD2 as a possible D gene (6 bases). Germline values: CDR1 SGHAT, CDR2 FQNNGV. CDR3 length equals 13 residues. CDR3 nucleotide sequence: TGTGCCAGAAGCCTGAGACGGGGGAATACGCAGTACTTT. Translation gives CARSLRRGNTQYF.

The J gene is TRBJ2-5, the V gene TRBV7-8, with 10 bases fitting TRBD2. V lost 0 bases, J lost 3 bases, and 13 bases stayed unmatched. CDR3 length: 19 residues. Per the germline V gene, CDR1 is SGHVS and CDR2 is FQNEAQ. CDR3 sequence reads: CASSLAFVTTSGVKETQYF. In DNA, the CDR3 is TGTGCCAGCAGCTTAGCGTTCGTAACAACTAGCGGGGTTAAAGAGACCCAGTACTTC.

With regard to this clonotype: Since the CDR3 does not end with the conserved phenylalanine or tryptophan, this likely comes from a read error. The chain carries TRBV11-2 and TRBJ1-1; a weak D match, TRBD1 (6 bases). This CDR3 has 11 residues. Germline lookup yields CDR1 SGHAT and CDR2 FQNNGV. The DNA for the CDR3 is TGTACCAGTAGGGGGTGGACTGAAGCTTTCCTT. Translated, it gives CTSRGWTEAFL.

In the case of this clonotype: Germline and junction disagree at one end, which may indicate a read error. The chain employs TRBV10-3 and TRBJ1-4; D unresolved. The CDR3 is 14 residues long. Germline CDR1 and CDR2: ENHRY and SYGVKD. CDR3 DNA sequence: TGTGCCATCAGTGAGCGGGGAACTAATGGAAAACTGTTTTTT. Translating gives CAISERGTNGKLFF.

Comments on this clonotype: In this CDR3 the conserved last residue, phenylalanine or tryptophan, is missing, so a read error is likely. The CDR3 protein is CASSLSGIEYNEQFL. The DNA of the CDR3 is TGTGCCAGCAGCCTTTCAGGGATAGAGTACAATGAGCAGTTCTTA. The chain employs TRBV11-1 and TRBJ2-1; tentatively, D is TRBD1 (5 bases). CDR3 length: 15 amino acids. V lost 5 bases and J lost 4, with 15 bases in between. The germline gives CDR1 SGHAT, CDR2 FQDESV (reference sequence).

About this clonotype itself: This CDR3 fails to terminate in the conserved phenylalanine or tryptophan, so it likely reflects a read error. The chain has TRBV29-1 and TRBJ1-2; TRBD1 aligns across 7 bases. The germline CDR1 and CDR2 sequences are SQVTM and ANQGSEA. V lost 7 bases to trimming and J lost 3 bases; unmatched junction nucleotides: 5. CDR3 length equals 12 residues. CDR3: CSARGVYYGYTI. Written as DNA, the CDR3 is TGCAGCGCCAGGGGGGTATACTATGGCTACACCATC.

With regard to this clonotype: Because the CDR3 is missing its conserved closing phenylalanine or tryptophan, this is likely a read error. This rearrangement joins TRBV11-2 to TRBJ2-1, with 10 bases lining up with TRBD2. The CDR3 loop spans 16 amino acids. From germline, CDR1 is SGHAT and CDR2 FQNNGV. CDR3 coding DNA: TGTGCCAGCAGCAACAGAGCGGGAGGGACCTACCATGAGCAGTTCATC. It specifies CASSNRAGGTYHEQFI.

As to this clonotype: Germline and junction disagree at one end, which may indicate a read error. The J gene is TRBJ2-7, the V gene TRBV11-2; 12 nucleotides align to TRBD2. Germline-derived CDR1 and CDR2 are SGHAT and FQNNGV. The CDR3 sequence is 16 residues long. The CDR3 DNA reads TGCGCCATCAGCTTAGTGGTGAGACTAGCGGGGGAAGAGCAGTACTTC. It yields the protein CAISLVVRLAGEEQYF.

This clonotype was counted between two and nine times. A much larger clone sits a single nucleotide away, making a read error possible. This chain uses TRBV24-1 with TRBJ2-2; D unclear. V was shortened by 2 bases and J by 6 bases, with 15 bases between the two germline ends. The CDR3 spans 16 residues. Germline V gene data show CDR1 as KGHDR and CDR2 as SFDVKD. The CDR3 coding sequence is TGTGCCACCAGTGATTCGCGACTCGTGGAGTCCGGGGAGCTGTTTTTT. This translates into CATSDSRLVESGELFF.

Concerning this clonotype itself: Germline is not matched at one junction end, which may reflect a read error. The chain has TRBV5-6 and TRBJ2-3; D not certain. CDR3 size: 12 residues. Germline assignment: CDR1 SGHDT and CDR2 YYEEEE. The CDR3 spells CVSSLRSDTQYF. In DNA, the CDR3 is TGTGTCAGCAGCTTGAGATCAGATACGCAGTATTTT.

Comments on this clonotype: Since no conserved phenylalanine or tryptophan closes the CDR3, a read error is the likely cause. V and J are TRBV29-1 and TRBJ2-5, with D tentatively TRBD1 or TRBD2 (5 bases each). CDR1 is SQVTM, CDR2 ANQGSEA, per germline. The CDR3 runs 16 residues. The CDR3 protein is CSVEASRLGVQETQYY. For the CDR3, the DNA is TGCAGCGTCGAAGCCTCCCGGTTGGGGGTCCAAGAGACCCAGTACTAC.

DNA for the CDR3: TGCGCCAGCAGTGAATCAAGGGGGTGGGACACTGAAGCTTTCTTT. This encodes CASSESRGWDTEAFF. The J gene is TRBJ1-1, the V gene TRBV10-2; the D gene is possibly TRBD1 (6 bases). V lost 3 bases, J lost 3 bases, and 14 bases lay in between. This CDR3 is built from 15 residues. Germline CDR1 reads WSHSY; CDR2 reads SAAADI.

In its sample, this clonotype was seen once. One end of the junction does not line up with germline, which may come from a read error. This chain connects TRBV7-9 to TRBJ1-1; unclear D gene. This CDR3 has 11 amino acids. Germline CDR1 is SEHNR and CDR2 is FQNEAQ (reference sequence). CDR3: CASNLNYGAFF. CDR3 DNA: TGTGCCAGCAACTTAAACTATGGAGCTTTCTTT.

A remark on this clonotype: Sequence at one end of the junction differs from germline and may be a read error. The chain employs TRBV28 and TRBJ2-1; possibly TRBD1 or TRBD2 for D (5 bases each). This CDR3 has 17 amino acids. The V gene's germline CDR1 is MDHEN and CDR2 SYDVKM. This CDR3 reads CANSPPLGTCSYNEQFF. The DNA of the CDR3 is TGTGCCAACAGTCCACCGTTGGGGACCTGCTCCTACAATGAGCAGTTCTTC.

A word on this clonotype: This is likely a read error, given that the CDR3 carries no conserved phenylalanine or tryptophan at its end. The J gene is TRBJ1-1, the V gene TRBV6-1, with 8 bases that match TRBD1. Germline CDR1 MNHNS, CDR2 SASEGT. This CDR3 region has 15 residues. CDR3: CARDFWTGLNTEAFI. In DNA form, the CDR3 reads TGTGCCAGGGATTTTTGGACAGGGTTGAATACTGAAGCTTTCATT.

Comments on this clonotype: Its ends do not fully match the called genes, so a read error is possible. V and J are TRBV5-4 and TRBJ2-5; 11 bases map to TRBD2. Germline V gives CDR1 SGHNT, CDR2 YYREEE (reference sequence). The CDR3 runs to 15 residues. CDR3 DNA: TGTGCCAGCTGCTTGGGGACTAGCGGACAAGGGACCCAATACTTC. It codes for CASCLGTSGQGTQYF.

This clonotype has a handful of counts. V usage is TRBV6-6 and J usage is TRBJ2-1, with 15 bases lining up with TRBD2. Germline V gene data show CDR1 as MNHNY and CDR2 as SVGAGI (reference sequence). This CDR3 has 17 residues. Unmatched junction bases numbered 9, after V lost 2 bases and J lost 10 bases. The CDR3 here is CASSYSSEGLAGGEQFF. CDR3 DNA sequence: TGTGCCAGCAGTTACAGCTCCGAGGGACTAGCGGGAGGAGAGCAGTTCTTC.

This clonotype was counted a few times. This may arise from a read error, as a much more abundant clone is one base away. J is TRBJ2-7 and V is TRBV11-1, with D possibly matching TRBD1 (5 bases). CDR1 is SGHAT and CDR2 is FQDESV in the germline V gene (reference sequence). V gave up 5 bases and J gave up 6 bases, with 20 bases separating them. The CDR3 spans 15 residues. The DNA of the CDR3 is TGTGCCAGCAGCCCTCGGACAACAGGAGTACGCGAGCAGTACTTC. Residues: CASSPRTTGVREQYF.

By sample share, this clonotype is medium-sized. V usage is TRBV5-4 and J usage is TRBJ2-3; 11 bases map to TRBD2. Trimming removed 4 bases from V and 4 bases from J; junction bases left unmatched: 8. The CDR3 is 16 amino acids. Germline V lookup: CDR1 SGHNT, CDR2 YYREEE (reference sequence). The CDR3 spells CASSPGTSGIADTQYF. CDR3 in DNA: TGTGCCAGCAGCCCTGGGACTAGCGGTATAGCAGATACGCAGTATTTT.

As for this clonotype: One end of the junction is discordant with germline, which a read error may explain. The chain is built from TRBV7-8 and TRBJ2-7; 8 bases align to TRBD1. Germline V gene data show CDR1 as SGHVS and CDR2 as FQNEAQ. This CDR3 is 13 amino acids long. For the CDR3, the DNA is TGTGTCAGCCGGTCGGGACAGGACTACGAGCAGTACTTC. This sequence encodes CVSRSGQDYEQYF.

Remarks on this clonotype: With a much larger clone just one base away, this may be a read error. No conserved phenylalanine or tryptophan ends this CDR3, so it is likely a read error. This chain uses TRBV5-6 with TRBJ2-7; D gene uncertain. This CDR3 has 13 residues. V shed 0 bases and J shed 6 bases, with 10 bases lying between them. CDR1 and CDR2 (germline): SGHDT, YYEEEE. CDR3 in amino acids: CASSLGRVSEQYL. The CDR3 DNA follows: TGTGCCAGCAGCTTGGGTCGGGTTTCCGAGCAGTACTTA.

To note about this clonotype: This could be a read error, since a much larger clone is one nucleotide away. The chain uses TRBV11-2 and TRBJ2-1; D might be TRBD1 (5 bases). Germline-derived CDR1 and CDR2 are SGHAT and FQNNGV. The ends were cut back, 7 bases at V and 2 bases at J, with 12 bases in the middle. This CDR3 spans 14 amino acids. The CDR3, as DNA: TGTGCCAGCACCCCCAGCAGGGCCTACAATGAGCAGTTCTTC. It encodes CASTPSRAYNEQFF.

The table lists this clonotype with many counts. V is TRBV28 and J is TRBJ2-7, with 11 bases identical to TRBD1. Germline CDR1 is MDHEN and CDR2 is SYDVKM. J lost 3 bases, V lost 4 bases, and 5 bases had no gene match. The CDR3 has 15 amino acids. The CDR3 here is CASSSAGTGGYEQYF. CDR3 DNA: TGTGCCAGCAGTTCAGCCGGGACAGGGGGCTACGAGCAGTACTTC.